This T cell receptor (beta chain) was sequenced for a study of blood T cell repertoires in COVID-19. This CDR3 has 15 amino acids. Original processing methods: By means of reference gene primer amplification, nucleated cell counts were estimated. Using immunoSEQ multiplex PCR, the repertoire was profiled, and TCRdb retains in-frame clones only, with some absent. The V and J calls and clone size are taken from that table; D and trimming were inferred from the DNA. The repertoire includes under 300,000 clones, approximately 87% of them detected once, and roughly 12% sits in the top ten. The chain has TRBV21-1 and TRBJ2-7; the table gives TRBD1 as D, unverified against the DNA. TRBV21-1 is a known pseudogene. The sequence was obtained from a woman in her thirties with COVID-19, enrolled during active disease. Sequencing was done on a sample of peripheral blood. CDR3 amino acids: CASRPRIQGAYEQYF. CDR3 in DNA: TGTGCCAGCAGACCCAGAATTCAGGGGGCCTACGAGCAGTACTTC.